This T cell receptor beta chain was retrieved from a study of blood T cells in healthy people across ages. Study-level findings and limits: It was the long-lived donors that had more naive CD4+ cells and higher diversity than aged donors.

Remarks on this clonotype: Antigen specificity is unknown.

The CDR3 spans 13 residues. The J segment lost 7 bases and the V segment lost 5 bases, leaving 5 bases of the junction unmatched. The second PCR ran about 6 to 12 cycles with a sample-barcoded 5' primer and J-beta primers. TCRdb redid the calling of the 5' RACE reads with MiXCR, one entry per CDR3 protein. The sample gives roughly 2 million distinct CDR3 sequences, around half of which show up once; approximately 2% is in the top ten. The chain links TRBV12-3 or TRBV12-4 to TRBJ2-7, with 10 positions matching TRBD1. Sequenced input: blood. The TCR comes from a woman in her thirties or forties in good health. CDR3 sequence: CASSQGTGVEQYF. For the CDR3, the DNA is TGTGCCAGCAGTCAAGGGACAGGGGTTGAGCAGTACTTC.